These 23 T cell receptor beta chains share one sample of origin, sequenced in a study of patients and donors after allogeneic stem cell transplantation. TCRdb recomputed calls from the RT-PCR reads with MiXCR, one row per CDR3 protein. The table has about 960,000 distinct CDR3 sequences, about a sixth seen once. The sequenced material came from blood, either unsorted or a sorted T cell fraction (not recorded which). These receptors all stem from a human donor who was either an allogeneic HSCT recipient or a stem cell or donor lymphocyte infusion donor (not recorded which). It is not recorded whose cells these are; they may come from a transplant donor.

This clonotype has just a few counts. This chain links TRBV20-1 with TRBJ1-2; 7 bases are a match to TRBD1. The ends lost 6 bases at V and 5 bases at J; junction bases unmatched: 9. This CDR3 spans 13 amino acids. The germline CDR1 and CDR2 sequences are DFQATT and SNEGSKA (reference sequence). CDR3 DNA sequence: TGCAGTGCACCCGAGGGGGCTCCATATGGCTACACCTTC. Translated, it gives CSAPEGAPYGYTF.

V is TRBV6-2 or TRBV6-3 and J is TRBJ1-1; TRBD1 might be the D (5 bases). V was shortened by 7 bases and J by 8 bases, with 14 bases between the two germline ends. The germline gives CDR1 MNHEY, CDR2 SVGEGT. The CDR3 is 12 residues long. The CDR3 is CASKDVRGEAFF. The CDR3 region has the DNA TGTGCCAGCAAGGACGTTCGGGGGGAAGCTTTCTTT.

V gene TRBV20-1 combines with J gene TRBJ2-7; D ambiguous. CDR3 length: 13 amino acids. Germline V gene lookup returns CDR1 DFQATT and CDR2 SNEGSKA (reference sequence). V dropped 5 bases and J dropped 6 bases, with 17 bases sitting between them. CDR3 in DNA: TGCAGTGCTCCTCGTATGGGGAACAGCGAGCAGTACTTC. As protein: CSAPRMGNSEQYF.

This clonotype has only a few counts. This chain joins TRBV7-8 and TRBJ2-7; TRBD2 matches 8 bases. V trimming: 8 bases; J trimming: 7 bases; junction bases outside the gene matches: 4. The CDR3 runs to 11 residues. CDR1 and CDR2 from the germline V gene are SGHVS and FQNEAQ. The CDR3: CASQREWEQYF. The CDR3 nucleotides read TGTGCCAGCCAGCGGGAGTGGGAGCAGTACTTC.

The V call is TRBV7-9, the J call TRBJ2-7; D is perhaps TRBD2 (5 bases). V shed 7 bases and J shed 2 bases, with 18 bases lying between them. The germline V gene encodes CDR1 SEHNR and CDR2 FQNEAQ (reference sequence). The CDR3 contains 15 residues. The CDR3 sequence is CASIVSPGVTYEQYF. The CDR3 nucleotides read TGTGCCAGCATCGTCAGCCCCGGGGTTACCTACGAGCAGTACTTC.

This clonotype was detected a few times. This chain uses TRBV4-2 with TRBJ2-3, with D hard to call. CDR1 and CDR2 from the germline V gene are LGHNA and YNFKEQ. The CDR3 runs 14 residues. Trimming shortened V by 3 bases and J by 2 bases, and 9 bases separated the two germline ends. Here the CDR3 reads CASSQRRVTDTQYF. The DNA for the CDR3 is TGTGCCAGCAGCCAGCGCCGGGTCACAGATACGCAGTATTTT.

The rearrangement uses TRBV12-3 or TRBV12-4 and TRBJ1-5; weak D call: TRBD1 (5 bases). The CDR3 spans 14 residues. V gave up 3 bases and J gave up 7 bases, with 13 bases separating them. The chain's CDR3 is CASSFGTKAQPQHF. As DNA, the CDR3 is TGTGCCAGCAGTTTCGGGACGAAGGCCCAGCCCCAGCATTTT.

This clonotype was recorded a few times. This chain links TRBV2 with TRBJ2-7, with D possibly being TRBD1 or TRBD2 (5 bases each). The germline V gene encodes CDR1 SNHLY and CDR2 FYNNEI. The germline V and J ends were trimmed by 0 bases and 5 bases, with 11 bases remaining between them. The CDR3 consists of 14 residues. The CDR3 DNA is TGTGCCAGCAGTGAAGCGCTACGGGGCAACGAGCAGTACTTC. Its protein is CASSEALRGNEQYF.

This clonotype was detected many times. The chain recombines TRBV12-3 or TRBV12-4 with TRBJ1-1, with D perhaps TRBD1 (6 bases). This CDR3 region has 12 residues. V dropped 11 bases and J dropped 11 bases, with 21 bases sitting between them. The CDR3 DNA is TGTGCCGGAGGGGGGGATGGCATTGGGGCTTTCTTT. Its protein product is CAGGGDGIGAFF.

This clonotype was counted only a few times. The chain joins TRBV5-4 to TRBJ2-5, with a possible D match to TRBD2 (5 bases). Trimming stripped 2 bases from V and 1 base from J, with 9 bases between. Germline CDR1 reads SGHNT; CDR2 reads YYREEE (reference sequence). The length of the CDR3 is 14 residues. The CDR3 region is CASSLERTQETQYF. CDR3 DNA: TGTGCCAGCAGCTTAGAGCGGACCCAAGAGACCCAGTACTTC.

The V gene is TRBV18, the J gene TRBJ2-3; a weak D match, TRBD1 (6 bases). CDR3 length: 16 residues. CDR1 is KGHSH and CDR2 is LQKENI in the germline V gene. Trimming left V 4 bases short and J 4 bases short, with 18 bases between. CDR3 region: CASSQLQGRLSDTQYF. The CDR3 coding sequence is TGTGCCAGCTCACAGCTACAGGGAAGGCTGTCAGATACGCAGTATTTT.

The chain uses TRBV11-1 and TRBJ2-1; the D call may be TRBD1 or TRBD2 (5 bases each). Germline-derived CDR1 and CDR2 are SGHAT and FQDESV (reference sequence). The V gene lost 1 base and the J gene lost 6 bases, with 22 bases spanning the gap. CDR3 length: 18 amino acids. CDR3 sequence reads: CASSLVGWDAGPSNEQFF. CDR3 nucleotide sequence: TGTGCCAGCAGCTTAGTGGGGTGGGACGCAGGGCCCTCCAATGAGCAGTTCTTC.

This clonotype showed up many times. V gene TRBV12-3 or TRBV12-4 combines with J gene TRBJ2-7; TRBD1 agrees at 10 bases. The CDR3 is 15 residues long. V shed 5 bases and J 7 bases; nucleotides not matched to a gene: 11. The CDR3 reads CASSIQRQGAHEQYF. CDR3 DNA sequence: TGTGCCAGCAGTATCCAAAGACAGGGGGCGCATGAGCAGTACTTC.

About this clonotype: At one boundary the junction diverges from the germline segment, which might be a read error. The V and J genes are TRBV12-3 or TRBV12-4 and TRBJ2-3, with D possibly matching TRBD2 (5 bases). This CDR3 spans 16 amino acids. The CDR3 DNA is TGTGCCAGCAGTGCCGTGGACTGGACCCTCACATATACGCAGTATTTT. It specifies CASSAVDWTLTYTQYF.

The CDR3 region is CSVRSMKGYEQYF. DNA for the CDR3: TGCAGCGTTCGGAGCATGAAGGGATACGAGCAGTACTTC. The chain joins TRBV29-1 to TRBJ2-7; the D is unclear. CDR3 length: 13 residues. Germline lookup yields CDR1 SQVTM and CDR2 ANQGSEA. With 5 bases removed from V and 4 bases from J, the gap between germline ends came to 15 bases.

This chain uses TRBV7-2 with TRBJ1-6, with D unresolved. CDR3 length equals 15 residues. Trimming took 5 bases from V and 5 from J, leaving 13 bases between them. The germline V gene has CDR1 SGHTA and CDR2 FQGNSA. The CDR3: CASSVPGTHNSPLHF. CDR3 DNA: TGTGCCAGCAGCGTACCGGGAACCCATAATTCACCCCTCCACTTT. Based on the CDR3 plus reference TRBV7-2 and TRBJ1-6, the full variable domain is GAGVSQSPSNKVTEKGKDVELRCDPISGHTALYWYRQSLGQGLEFLIYFQGNSAPDKSGLPSDRFSAERTGGSVSTLTIQRTQQEDSAVYLCASSVPGTHNSPLHFGNGTRLTVT.

The V and J genes are TRBV21-1 and TRBJ2-3; TRBD2, the table's D call, was not compared with the DNA. TRBV21-1 is shown as a pseudogene. There are 13 residues in the CDR3. DNA of the CDR3: TGTGCCAGCAGCGCGGGGACTAAGGATACGCAGTATTTT. The encoded protein is CASSAGTKDTQYF.

The chain is built from TRBV4-1 and TRBJ1-2; D ambiguous. The length of the CDR3 is 16 residues. Germline V gives CDR1 MGHRA, CDR2 YSYEKL. V was clipped by 0 bases and J by 4 bases, with 15 bases between them. CDR3 nucleotide sequence: TGCGCCAGCAGCCAAGATTCCGCGCAGGTCCCCTATGGCTACACCTTC. Translated: CASSQDSAQVPYGYTF.

The rearrangement joins TRBV19 to TRBJ1-5; 7 positions agree with TRBD1. V trimming: 3 bases; J trimming: 0 bases; junction bases outside the gene matches: 2. Germline CDR1 is LNHDA and CDR2 is SQIVND (reference sequence). This CDR3 region has 15 residues. CDR3 DNA: TGTGCCAGTAGTATGGGGACAGCTAGCAATCAGCCCCAGCATTTT. It encodes CASSMGTASNQPQHF. Full variable domain (remainder filled in from reference TRBV19 and TRBJ1-5): DGGITQSPKYLFRKEGQNVTLSCEQNLNHDAMYWYRQDPGQGLRLIYYSQIVNDFQKGDIAEGYSVSREKKESFPLTVTSAQKNPTAFYLCASSMGTASNQPQHFGDGTRLSIL.

A few counts support this clonotype. This rearrangement joins TRBV6-5 to TRBJ2-2, with 9 bases matching TRBD2. CDR3 length equals 16 residues. Trimming took 0 bases from V and 4 from J; bases not matched to a gene: 3. Per the germline V gene, CDR1 is MNHEY and CDR2 is SVGAGI. The CDR3 here is CASSYSSGGPTGELFF. In DNA form, the CDR3 reads TGTGCCAGCAGTTACTCTAGCGGGGGACCCACCGGGGAGCTGTTTTTT.

The chain employs TRBV24-1 and TRBJ2-1; 14 positions agree with TRBD2. Germline V gene data show CDR1 as KGHDR and CDR2 as SFDVKD. The CDR3 extends over 16 amino acids. V lost 4 bases and J lost 5; bases outside the gene matches: 3. CDR3 sequence: CATSDWGLAGDNEQFF. The CDR3 DNA sequence: TGTGCCACCAGTGACTGGGGACTAGCGGGGGACAATGAGCAGTTCTTC.

The chain employs TRBV10-3 and TRBJ2-3; D perhaps matches TRBD1 (5 bases). The germline gives CDR1 ENHRY, CDR2 SYGVKD. The V and J ends lost 3 bases and 2 bases respectively, with 15 bases between them. This CDR3 is built from 16 residues. CDR3 residues: CAISEGRTPYTDTQYF. DNA for the CDR3: TGTGCCATCAGTGAAGGAAGGACACCTTACACAGATACGCAGTATTTT.

The CDR3 sequence: CASSPGDSWDTEAFF. The CDR3 region has the DNA TGTGCCAGCAGCCCAGGGGACAGCTGGGACACTGAAGCTTTCTTT. The chain has TRBV3-1 and TRBJ1-1, with TRBD1 matching over 7 bases. The junction had 8 bases not matched to a gene; V was cut back by 4 bases and J by 3 bases. CDR1 LGHDT and CDR2 YNNKEL come from the germline V gene (reference sequence). This CDR3 has 15 amino acids.